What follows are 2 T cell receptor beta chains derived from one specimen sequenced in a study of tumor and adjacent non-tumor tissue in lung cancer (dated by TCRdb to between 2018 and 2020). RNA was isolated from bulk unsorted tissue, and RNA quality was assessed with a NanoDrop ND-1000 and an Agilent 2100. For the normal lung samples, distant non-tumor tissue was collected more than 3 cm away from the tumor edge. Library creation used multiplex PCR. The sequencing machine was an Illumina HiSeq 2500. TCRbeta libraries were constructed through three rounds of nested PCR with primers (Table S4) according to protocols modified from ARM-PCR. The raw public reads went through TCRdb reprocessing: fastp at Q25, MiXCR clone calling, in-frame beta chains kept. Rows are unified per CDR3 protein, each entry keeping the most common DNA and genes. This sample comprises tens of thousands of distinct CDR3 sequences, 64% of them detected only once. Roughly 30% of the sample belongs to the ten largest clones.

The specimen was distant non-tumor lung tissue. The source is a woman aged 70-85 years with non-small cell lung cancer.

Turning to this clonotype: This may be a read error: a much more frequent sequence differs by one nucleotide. The CDR3 sequence: CASCRTGGRGETQYF. The CDR3 DNA reads as TGTGCCAGCTGCCGGACTGGCGGGAGAGGAGAGACCCAGTACTTC. This sequence joins TRBV11-2 and TRBJ2-5, with 7 bases that match TRBD2. The germline V gene has CDR1 SGHAT and CDR2 FQNNGV. The CDR3 contains 15 residues. Trimming cost V 8 bases and J 4 bases; bases outside gene matches: 13.

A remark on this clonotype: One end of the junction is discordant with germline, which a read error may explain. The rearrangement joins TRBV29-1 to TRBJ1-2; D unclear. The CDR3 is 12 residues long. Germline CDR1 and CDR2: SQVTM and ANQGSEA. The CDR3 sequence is CSVVVAAYGYIF. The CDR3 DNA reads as TGCAGCGTTGTAGTGGCGGCGTATGGCTACATCTTC. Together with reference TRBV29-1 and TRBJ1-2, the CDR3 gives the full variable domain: SAVISQKPSRDICQRGTSLTIQCQVDSQVTMMFWYRQQPGQSLTLIATANQGSEATYESGFVIDKFPISRPNLTFSTLTVSNMSPEDSSIYLCSVVVAAYGYIFGSGTRLTVV.